One TCR beta chain is described in this entry. The antigen is not known. The CDR3 has 11 amino acids. Germline V gene data show CDR1 as SEHNR and CDR2 as FQNEAQ (reference sequence). Between the trimmed V and J ends, which lost 3 bases and 6 bases, there was a span of 4 bases. The data derive from a study of cytomegalovirus exposure and HLA in healthy donors. Study background: Unique TCR beta sequences numbering some 120 million came from about 179 million T cells in an earlier analysis. Study-level points and caveats: Links to common viral pathogens appeared, in a later analysis, for several of the most significant clusters.

The PCR made use of 60 Vbeta and 13 Jbeta primers. The protocol was immunoSEQ multiplex PCR, while the TCRdb copy is restricted to in-frame clones and leaves out a portion. The sample lists under 200,000 clones, roughly 80% seen once, with roughly 1.5% in the top ten. The sample consisted of PBMCs. The clonotype was recovered from a woman aged 18-29 years in good health and CMV-seronegative. The chain links TRBV7-9 to TRBJ2-3; D is undetermined. CDR3 protein: CASSFRDTQYF. In DNA, the CDR3 is TGTGCCAGCAGCTTCCGGGATACGCAGTATTTT.